This T cell receptor (beta chain) was captured by sequencing in a study of cytomegalovirus exposure and HLA in healthy donors. Looking at the study overall: An earlier analysis found 117 million unique TCR beta sequences from about 190 million T cells.

The CDR3 sequence is 13 residues long. Trimming cost V 7 bases and J 4 bases, with 11 bases left between them. The germline gives CDR1 LNHDA, CDR2 SQIVND (reference sequence). Regarding this clone: Antigen: not known. At the DNA level, this CDR3 is encoded by other sequences in the same sample as well.

The PCR used 60 Vbeta and 13 Jbeta primers. Assay used: immunoSEQ multiplex PCR; TCRdb lists only in-frame clones, some missing. The table lists about 78,000 clones, roughly 72% of them singletons, with more than 9.5% in the top ten. Study results and limitations: Across all donors, roughly uniform sequencing depth was an assumption of the presence/absence analyses. A reported reduction in N-insertions relative to the roughly 700-donor mean was seen in an Asian-associated ancestry cluster in a later analysis. The authors enumerated under 200 TCR beta chains as linked to cytomegalovirus.

J is TRBJ1-5 and V is TRBV19; possibly TRBD1 for D (5 bases). Sequencing input: PBMCs. The sequence came from a woman aged 40 to 50 in good health and CMV-seropositive. CDR3 sequence reads: CASTPGGNQPQHF. The CDR3 DNA sequence: TGTGCCAGTACCCCCGGGGGGAATCAGCCCCAGCATTTT.